Listed here are 30 T cell receptor beta chains from one sample, sequenced in a study of blood T cell repertoires in COVID-19. Produced via immunoSEQ multiplex PCR; TCRdb's table is partial and in-frame only. The sample lists 80,000 or so clones, 70% to 90% occurring once. Sequenced sample: peripheral blood. Receptors originate from a man in his 60s with COVID-19, enrolled during active disease.

The chain has TRBV19 and TRBJ1-5, with 7 bases lining up with TRBD1. The CDR3 extends over 15 amino acids. Trimming took 7 bases from V and 2 from J; bases not matched to a gene: 8. CDR1 is LNHDA, CDR2 SQIVND, per germline (reference sequence). The CDR3 sequence: CASISRGLGNQPQHF. The CDR3 bases are TGTGCCAGTATTTCGAGGGGGCTGGGCAATCAGCCCCAGCATTTT.

J is TRBJ1-2 and V is TRBV12-3 or TRBV12-4, with D perhaps TRBD1 (5 bases). The CDR3 totals 11 residues. V lost 4 bases and J lost 10, with 10 bases in between. The CDR3 DNA follows: TGTGCCAGCAGTTCGGGGGGGTTCTACACCTTC. As protein: CASSSGGFYTF.

This clone was recorded once. The V gene is TRBV10-3, the J gene TRBJ1-2, with 7 bases that match TRBD1. The J segment lost 0 bases and the V segment lost 4 bases, leaving 17 bases of the junction unmatched. Looked up from germline, CDR1 is ENHRY and CDR2 is SYGVKD. The CDR3 runs to 19 residues. CDR3 in amino acids: CAISVTLRAGGPPNYGYTF. The CDR3 nucleotides are TGTGCCATCAGTGTAACCCTTCGTGCAGGGGGACCCCCTAACTATGGCTACACCTTC.

The chain couples TRBV7-6 to TRBJ2-7; no reliable D call. Looked up from germline, CDR1 is SGHVS and CDR2 is FNYEAQ. V shed 2 bases and J shed 5 bases, with 4 bases lying between them. The CDR3 length is 11 residues. This CDR3 is CASSLSDEQYF. In DNA form, the CDR3 reads TGTGCCAGCAGCTTATCCGACGAGCAGTACTTC.

The rearrangement links TRBV14 to TRBJ1-4; no clear D gene. CDR1 and CDR2 (germline): SGHDN, FVKESK. The CDR3 is made up of 16 amino acids. Trimming removed 4 bases from V and 6 bases from J, with 18 bases in between. CDR3 residues: CASSPPSLYSYEKLFF. DNA for the CDR3: TGTGCCAGCAGCCCCCCGAGTTTGTACTCCTATGAAAAACTGTTTTTT. Together with reference TRBV14 and TRBJ1-4, the CDR3 gives the full variable domain: EAGVTQFPSHSVIEKGQTVTLRCDPISGHDNLYWYRRVMGKEIKFLLHFVKESKQDESGMPNNRFLAERTGGTYSTLKVQPAELEDSGVYFCASSPPSLYSYEKLFFGSGTQLSVL.

The V call is TRBV3-1 (or the pseudogene TRBV3-2), the J call TRBJ1-6; a possible D gene is TRBD1 (5 bases). The germline V gene encodes CDR1 LGHDT and CDR2 YNNKEL (reference sequence). Trimming stripped 5 bases from V and 11 bases from J, with 19 bases between. The CDR3 loop spans 15 amino acids. The CDR3 nucleotides read TGTGCCAGCAGCATAAGGGGATCAGGGTTTGCACCCCTCCACTTT. Translating it yields CASSIRGSGFAPLHF.

This chain uses TRBV19 with TRBJ1-2; 9 positions match TRBD1. The CDR3 is 14 residues long. V gave up 0 bases and J gave up 7 bases; unmatched junction bases: 3. Germline V CDR1 and CDR2: LNHDA, SQIVND (reference sequence). CDR3 sequence: CASSIEDRGIGYTF. CDR3 sequence (DNA): TGTGCCAGTAGTATAGAGGACAGGGGAATTGGCTACACCTTC.

This clone was seen a handful of times. The V gene is TRBV5-5, the J gene TRBJ2-2, with D unclear. With 0 bases removed from V and 6 bases from J, the gap between germline ends came to 9 bases. Germline values: CDR1 SGHKS, CDR2 YYEKEE (reference sequence). The CDR3 extends over 14 amino acids. Written as DNA, the CDR3 is TGTGCCAGCAGCTTGGTTTCGGTCTCCGGGGAGCTGTTTTTT. This sequence encodes CASSLVSVSGELFF.

The genes are TRBV5-1 and TRBJ2-2; 10 bases fit TRBD2. Germline V gene lookup returns CDR1 SGHRS and CDR2 YFSETQ. The CDR3 length is 17 residues. V was clipped by 4 bases and J by 6 bases; unmatched bases: 12. The CDR3 loop reads CASSPRKSGGAPGELFF. CDR3 in DNA: TGCGCCAGCAGCCCCAGGAAAAGCGGGGGGGCCCCCGGGGAGCTGTTTTTT. Complete variable domain (other parts from reference TRBV5-1 and TRBJ2-2): KAGVTQTPRYLIKTRGQQVTLSCSPISGHRSVSWYQQTPGQGLQFLFEYFSETQRNKGNFPGRFSGRQFSNSRSEMNVSTLELGDSALYLCASSPRKSGGAPGELFFGEGSRLTVL.

V gene TRBV4-1 combines with J gene TRBJ1-3; TRBD1 is a possible D gene (5 bases). Per germline, CDR1 MGHRA and CDR2 YSYEKL. The CDR3 has 17 amino acids. Trimming left V 0 bases short and J 1 base short, with 13 bases between. This CDR3 is CASSQERGTSSGNTIYF. Written as DNA, the CDR3 is TGCGCCAGCAGCCAAGAACGAGGGACTAGTTCTGGAAACACCATATATTTT.

J is TRBJ2-7 and V is TRBV19; 7 bases align to TRBD1. V gave up 5 bases and J gave up 1 base; unmatched junction bases: 8. The CDR3 runs to 15 residues. From germline, CDR1 is LNHDA and CDR2 SQIVND (reference sequence). CDR3 nucleotide sequence: TGTGCCAGTAGTGACACCGGGACAGCATCCTACGAGCAGTACTTC. Its translation is CASSDTGTASYEQYF.

The chain uses TRBV6-5 and TRBJ2-3; 8 bases align to TRBD1. The CDR3 has 14 amino acids. CDR1 and CDR2 from the germline V gene are MNHEY and SVGAGI. V lost 8 bases, J lost 6 bases, and 10 bases stayed unmatched. The CDR3 protein is CASVSRGRGDTQYF. The CDR3 DNA reads as TGTGCCAGCGTCTCCAGGGGGCGAGGGGATACGCAGTATTTT.

The CDR3 bases are TGCACCAGCCAAGAGCCGTGGCGGATTAACTATGGCTACACCTTC. Translation gives CTSQEPWRINYGYTF. The chain links TRBV1 to TRBJ1-2. TRBV1 is termed a pseudogene. The CDR3 is 15 residues long.

V gene TRBV2 combines with J gene TRBJ1-5, with a possible D match to TRBD1 (5 bases). Germline-derived CDR1 and CDR2 are SNHLY and FYNNEI. The CDR3 consists of 15 residues. Trimming took off 6 bases at V and 0 bases at J, with 12 bases between the two ends. The DNA for the CDR3 is TGTGCCAGCAGCGAACAGGCATATAGCAATCAGCCCCAGCATTTT. This gives the protein CASSEQAYSNQPQHF.

The V gene is TRBV10-1, the J gene TRBJ2-3; 8 bases line up with TRBD1. The V gene end was trimmed by 6 bases and the J gene end by 2 bases; junction bases not matched to a gene: 7. This CDR3 comprises 15 residues. Looked up from germline, CDR1 is WNHNN and CDR2 is SYGVQD (reference sequence). The CDR3 DNA follows: TGCGCCAGCAGGGGAGCAGGGGGCCCCACAGATACGCAGTATTTT. It yields the protein CASRGAGGPTDTQYF.

The chain employs TRBV5-1 and TRBJ1-6; TRBD1 aligns across 7 bases. This CDR3 contains 14 residues. The germline V gene encodes CDR1 SGHRS and CDR2 YFSETQ. The V and J ends lost 1 base and 11 bases, in that order; junction bases with no gene match: 6. The CDR3 is CASSLMTGNTPLHF. The DNA of the CDR3 is TGCGCCAGCAGCTTGATGACAGGGAATACACCCCTCCACTTT.

V gene TRBV7-3 combines with J gene TRBJ2-3; D may be TRBD2 (6 bases). The CDR3 runs to 15 residues. CDR1 is SGHTA and CDR2 is FQGTGA in the germline V gene. The germline V and J ends were trimmed by 3 bases and 3 bases, with 13 bases remaining between them. CDR3 DNA: TGTGCCAGCAGCTTCGGCGGGAAACCGACAGATACGCAGTATTTT. It is translated as CASSFGGKPTDTQYF.

The chain is built from TRBV19 and TRBJ1-1, with TRBD1 identical over 9 bases. The CDR3 spans 18 residues. V dropped 0 bases and J dropped 4; count of bases not matched to a gene: 12. Per the germline V gene, CDR1 is LNHDA and CDR2 is SQIVND (reference sequence). Here the CDR3 DNA reads TGTGCCAGTAGTATAGATCTACAGGGGGCCCAGAGAATCACTGAAGCTTTCTTT. Amino acid sequence: CASSIDLQGAQRITEAFF. Full variable domain (missing parts from reference TRBV19 and TRBJ1-1): DGGITQSPKYLFRKEGQNVTLSCEQNLNHDAMYWYRQDPGQGLRLIYYSQIVNDFQKGDIAEGYSVSREKKESFPLTVTSAQKNPTAFYLCASSIDLQGAQRITEAFFGQGTRLTVV.

The V gene is TRBV27, the J gene TRBJ1-5; the match to TRBD1 covers 8 bases. CDR3 length: 16 amino acids. The trim removed 5 bases at V and 7 bases at J, leaving 13 bases unmatched. CDR1 MNHEY and CDR2 SMNVEV come from the germline V gene (reference sequence). CDR3 sequence: CASSTPTQGAHQPQHF. The CDR3 nucleotides read TGTGCCAGCAGTACCCCAACTCAGGGGGCACACCAGCCCCAGCATTTT.

The DNA of the CDR3 is TGTGCCAGCATTCCGGGACAGTCCACAGATACGCAGTATTTT. Its translation is CASIPGQSTDTQYF. The chain employs TRBV28 and TRBJ2-3; TRBD1 matches 7 bases. The ends lost 7 bases at V and 2 bases at J; junction bases unmatched: 6. The CDR3 runs 14 residues. Germline CDR1 reads MDHEN; CDR2 reads SYDVKM.

This clone came up a few times. This chain links TRBV5-4 with TRBJ2-1, with 9 bases fitting TRBD1. This CDR3 has 16 residues. Trimming at V came to 6 bases and at J to 3 bases, leaving 10 bases not matched to a gene. Germline CDR1 reads SGHNT; CDR2 reads YYREEE (reference sequence). For the CDR3, the DNA is TGTGCCAGCAACTCCGGGGGGACAGGGAACTACAATGAGCAGTTCTTC. Translated: CASNSGGTGNYNEQFF.

J is TRBJ2-3 and V is TRBV7-3; a possible D gene is TRBD2 (6 bases). V lost 2 bases and J 1 base, leaving 10 bases between the germline ends. Germline values: CDR1 SGHTA, CDR2 FQGTGA. The CDR3 runs 15 residues. The CDR3 DNA is TGTGCCAGCAGCTTATTTTCGGGGGGCACAGATACGCAGTATTTT. Translating it yields CASSLFSGGTDTQYF. The full variable domain, rest sourced from reference TRBV7-3 and TRBJ2-3, is GAGVSQTPSNKVTEKGKYVELRCDPISGHTALYWYRQSLGQGPEFLIYFQGTGAADDSGLPNDRFFAVRPEGSVSTLKIQRTERGDSAVYLCASSLFSGGTDTQYFGPGTRLTVL.

The chain uses TRBV27 and TRBJ1-1; no firm D call. Germline-derived CDR1 and CDR2 are MNHEY and SMNVEV (reference sequence). This CDR3 has 14 amino acids. V was clipped by 6 bases and J by 3 bases, with 14 bases between them. The CDR3 spells CASRPILADTEAFF. CDR3 nucleotide sequence: TGTGCCAGCAGGCCCATTTTAGCCGACACTGAAGCTTTCTTT.

The chain carries TRBV2 and TRBJ1-2; 7 bases are shared with TRBD1. V lost 7 bases, J lost 7 bases, and 9 bases stayed unmatched. The CDR3 is 13 residues long. Germline-derived CDR1 and CDR2 are SNHLY and FYNNEI. The DNA for the CDR3 is TGTGCCAGCATCCCGGGGCAGGGGGTTGGCTACACCTTC. Translated: CASIPGQGVGYTF. Variable domain in full (rest from reference TRBV2 and TRBJ1-2): EPEVTQTPSHQVTQMGQEVILRCVPISNHLYFYWYRQILGQKVEFLVSFYNNEISEKSEIFDDQFSVERPDGSNFTLKIRSTKLEDSAMYFCASIPGQGVGYTFGSGTRLTVV.

This rearrangement joins TRBV7-3 to TRBJ1-1; 9 nucleotides agree with TRBD1. Germline values: CDR1 SGHTA, CDR2 FQGTGA. The CDR3 loop spans 14 amino acids. V gave up 0 bases and J gave up 4 bases; unmatched junction bases: 0. This chain's CDR3 is CASSLTDRGTEAFF. The CDR3 DNA reads TGTGCCAGCAGCTTAACGGACAGGGGCACTGAAGCTTTCTTT.

J is TRBJ2-7 and V is TRBV6-5; 9 bases are shared with TRBD1. This CDR3 is 15 amino acids long. Germline V gene data show CDR1 as MNHEY and CDR2 as SVGAGI. V trimming: 5 bases; J trimming: 3 bases; junction bases outside the gene matches: 8. The CDR3 reads CASSNYGTGFYEQYF. CDR3 bases: TGTGCCAGCAGTAACTACGGGACAGGGTTCTACGAGCAGTACTTC.

V gene TRBV5-5 combines with J gene TRBJ2-5, with 7 positions matching TRBD2. The CDR3 runs to 15 residues. V dropped 4 bases and J dropped 5; count of bases not matched to a gene: 11. Germline CDR1 SGHKS, CDR2 YYEKEE (reference sequence). This chain's CDR3 is CASSSAGVGGETQYF. The CDR3 coding sequence is TGTGCCAGCAGCAGTGCGGGAGTAGGTGGGGAGACCCAGTACTTC.

The table lists this clone with a few counts. Here the CDR3 reads CASSASGLYSGNEQFF. DNA of the CDR3: TGTGCCAGCAGCGCTTCCGGACTTTACTCTGGGAATGAGCAGTTCTTC. J is TRBJ2-1 and V is TRBV7-9; possibly TRBD2 for D (5 bases). This CDR3 has 16 residues. Germline CDR1 and CDR2: SEHNR and FQNEAQ (reference sequence). Trimming cost V 5 bases and J 7 bases, with 21 bases left between them.

The chain joins TRBV5-4 to TRBJ2-1, with D maybe TRBD1 (5 bases). The germline V gene has CDR1 SGHNT and CDR2 YYREEE (reference sequence). The germline V and J ends were trimmed by 0 bases and 7 bases, with 14 bases remaining between them. This CDR3 contains 15 residues. CDR3 DNA sequence: TGTGCCAGCAGCTTGGCAGGGATTGGGAAGAATGAGCAGTTCTTC. Translated: CASSLAGIGKNEQFF.

The chain carries TRBV2 and TRBJ1-2; D is perhaps TRBD1 (5 bases). The CDR3 totals 16 residues. The germline gives CDR1 SNHLY, CDR2 FYNNEI. V was pared by 6 bases and J by 0 bases, with 17 bases between. CDR3 DNA sequence: TGTGCCAGCAGAGCGGGACCGAACGTACCTAACTATGGCTACACCTTC. Encoded protein: CASRAGPNVPNYGYTF.